Presented here are 5 T cell receptor beta chains from one specimen sequenced in a study of long-term antiretroviral therapy in people with HIV. Sequencing used immunoSEQ v3.0 at survey level. Profiling relied on immunoSEQ multiplex PCR, and the TCRdb table lists in-frame clones only, not all of them. The table records approximately 15,000 clones, roughly 80% of them present only once. The sample consisted of unsorted PBMCs, taken 1.8 years before starting antiretroviral therapy. These TCRs come from a middle-aged woman with HIV.

V is TRBV7-9 and J is TRBJ2-2; tentatively, D is TRBD2 (6 bases). Germline V gene data show CDR1 as SEHNR and CDR2 as FQNEAQ (reference sequence). The CDR3 runs to 16 residues. Trimming left V 7 bases short and J 2 bases short, with 17 bases between. As DNA, the CDR3 is TGTGCCAGCAACTCACTGAGGGACTCAAACACCGGGGAGCTGTTTTTT. It encodes CASNSLRDSNTGELFF.

The V call is TRBV18, the J call TRBJ2-3; weak D call: TRBD2 (7 bases). Germline V gene data show CDR1 as KGHSH and CDR2 as LQKENI. Trimming shortened V by 5 bases and J by 5 bases, and 20 bases separated the two germline ends. This CDR3 spans 16 amino acids. The DNA for the CDR3 is TGTGCCAGCTCAAGGGGGACCCGGGAGGCGAGAGATACGCAGTATTTT. This translates into CASSRGTREARDTQYF.

This chain links TRBV6-6 with TRBJ2-2; D call uncertain. The germline CDR1 and CDR2 sequences are MNHNY and SVGAGI (reference sequence). The CDR3 length is 14 residues. CDR3 in amino acids: CVTLSGLRTGELFF. For the CDR3, the DNA is TGTGTCACACTCTCGGGCCTCAGAACCGGGGAGCTGTTTTTT.

This sequence joins TRBV13 and TRBJ2-7; no clear D. The CDR3 contains 15 residues. V was clipped by 9 bases and J by 2 bases, with 20 bases between them. In germline, CDR1 is PRHDT, CDR2 FYEKMQ (reference sequence). CDR3 sequence reads: CARNPGRSIPYEQYF. CDR3 DNA sequence: TGTGCCAGAAACCCAGGACGGTCGATTCCCTACGAGCAGTACTTC. Complete variable domain (other parts from reference TRBV13 and TRBJ2-7): AAGVIQSPRHLIKEKRETATLKCYPIPRHDTVYWYQQGPGQDPQFLISFYEKMQSDKGSIPDRFSAQQFSDYHSELNMSSLELGDSALYFCARNPGRSIPYEQYFGPGTRLTVT.

The chain is built from TRBV7-2 and TRBJ2-2; D gene ambiguous. V was shortened by 2 bases and J by 5 bases, with 9 bases between the two germline ends. Germline V CDR1 and CDR2: SGHTA, FQGNSA. The CDR3 runs 14 residues. The CDR3: CASSLSVETGELFF. CDR3 nucleotide sequence: TGTGCCAGCAGCTTAAGCGTGGAGACCGGGGAGCTGTTTTTT.